Listed below are T cell receptor beta chains from one sample, sequenced in a study of blood T cell repertoires in COVID-19. Produced via immunoSEQ multiplex PCR; TCRdb's table is partial and in-frame only. The data contain around 130,000 clones, 86% of them singletons. The material sequenced was PBMCs or T cells enriched from blood (not recorded which). The source of these receptors is a woman aged 45-60 years who had recovered from COVID-19. CDR3s include the opening cysteine and the closing phenylalanine or tryptophan. A D gene is named only where the DNA matches it firmly. Clone size is stated in some rows and not others, as once, few, many or a class when expanded.

CDR3aa	CDR3nt	v_gene	j_gene	d_gene	abundance
CASSRDRKNTGELFF	TGTGCCAGCAGCCGGGACAGGAAGAACACCGGGGAGCTGTTTTTT	TRBV11-2	TRBJ2-2	TRBD1	-
CASRGSRGGTKAQETQYF	TGTGCCAGTCGGGGAAGCCGGGGGGGCACGAAGGCCCAAGAGACCCAGTACTTC	TRBV19	TRBJ2-5	TRBD2	-
CSAYLEGYTF	TGCAGTGCCTATCTAGAGGGCTACACCTTC	TRBV20-1	TRBJ1-2	-	once
CASSVGWAGRPSEQFF	TGTGCCAGCAGCGTAGGGTGGGCAGGGAGGCCTTCTGAGCAGTTCTTC	TRBV9	TRBJ2-1	-	-
CASSSPSFTEAFF	TGTGCCAGCAGTTCCCCCTCTTTCACTGAAGCTTTCTTT	TRBV6-2/TRBV6-3	TRBJ1-1	-	-
CATSRDLPSREGNIQYF	TGTGCCACCAGCAGAGATCTGCCTTCGCGGGAGGGAAACATTCAGTACTTC	TRBV15	TRBJ2-4	TRBD2	-
CASSPGAGANVLTF	TGTGCCAGCAGTCCAGGGGCTGGGGCCAACGTCCTGACTTTC	TRBV6-5	TRBJ2-6	-	-
CASSVSQGAVGYTF	TGTGCCAGCAGTGTTAGTCAGGGGGCTGTCGGCTACACCTTC	TRBV2	TRBJ1-2	TRBD1	-
CASSLTGASNQPQHF	TGTGCCAGCAGCTTGACAGGGGCCAGCAATCAGCCCCAGCATTTT	TRBV7-8	TRBJ1-5	TRBD1	few
CASSGTVNTGELFF	TGCGCCAGCAGCGGGACAGTAAACACCGGGGAGCTGTTTTTT	TRBV10-2	TRBJ2-2	TRBD1	-
CSVEGQGLYEQYF	TGCAGCGTTGAAGGACAGGGTCTCTACGAGCAGTACTTC	TRBV29-1	TRBJ2-7	TRBD1	few
CASYERGGNEQFF	TGTGCCAGCTACGAGCGGGGGGGCAATGAGCAGTTCTTC	TRBV5-4	TRBJ2-1	TRBD2	-
CASSLAPSGYEQYF	TGCGCCAGCAGCTTGGCCCCTAGCGGTTACGAGCAGTACTTC	TRBV5-1	TRBJ2-7	TRBD2	-
CASSLMSGGAAGELFF	TGTGCCAGCAGCTTGATGAGCGGGGGGGCAGCCGGGGAGCTGTTTTTT	TRBV5-4	TRBJ2-2	TRBD2	-
CASSINQGFSDQPQHF	TGTGCCAGTAGTATTAACCAGGGGTTTTCGGATCAGCCCCAGCATTTT	TRBV19	TRBJ1-5	-	once
CSARGILTPYEQYF	TGCAGCGCCCGGGGGATACTAACCCCCTACGAGCAGTACTTC	TRBV29-1	TRBJ2-7	-	-
CASSPGTTRGQPQHF	TGTGCCAGCAGCCCCGGTACAACCCGAGGGCAGCCCCAGCATTTT	TRBV16	TRBJ1-5	-	-
CATSGVANTGELFF	TGTGCCACCTCCGGAGTAGCGAACACCGGGGAGCTGTTTTTT	TRBV15	TRBJ2-2	-	-
CASWTPGGQETQYF	TGTGCCAGCTGGACCCCCGGAGGGCAAGAGACCCAGTACTTC	TRBV2	TRBJ2-5	-	-
CASSQGELRGGQPQHF	TGTGCCAGCAGCCAAGGAGAACTCAGGGGCGGTCAGCCCCAGCATTTT	TRBV3-1/TRBV3-2	TRBJ1-5	-	-
CASSVGMGARAGELFF	TGTGCCAGCAGTGTGGGTATGGGGGCGCGAGCCGGGGAGCTGTTTTTT	TRBV2	TRBJ2-2	-	once
CASSSWTGMNTEAFF	TGTGCCAGCAGTTCGTGGACAGGGATGAACACTGAAGCTTTCTTT	TRBV6-5	TRBJ1-1	TRBD1	-
CASSAGQGTEAFF	TGTGCCAGCAGTGCGGGACAGGGCACTGAAGCTTTCTTT	TRBV2	TRBJ1-1	TRBD1	-
CASSLETGGVVSLYGYTF	TGCGCCAGCAGCTTGGAAACAGGGGGCGTAGTGTCCCTCTATGGCTACACCTTC	TRBV5-1	TRBJ1-2	TRBD1	-
CASSMRPRGSTDTQYF	TGTGCCAGTAGTATGAGACCCAGGGGTAGCACAGATACGCAGTATTTT	TRBV19	TRBJ2-3	-	-
CAINGQGKDTEAFF	TGTGCCATCAACGGACAGGGTAAGGACACTGAAGCTTTCTTT	TRBV10-3	TRBJ1-1	TRBD1	once
CASSPLTREGIQYF	TGTGCCAGCAGCCCTCTGACCCGGGAAGGCATTCAGTACTTC	TRBV6-2/TRBV6-3	TRBJ2-4	-	-
CASSSGVANEQFF	TGTGCCAGCTCCTCGGGGGTAGCCAATGAGCAGTTCTTC	TRBV7-9	TRBJ2-1	-	-
CAISEPSGGDGELFF	TGTGCCATCAGTGAACCTAGCGGGGGCGACGGGGAGCTGTTTTTT	TRBV10-3	TRBJ2-2	TRBD2	-
CASSQSDLSRSFCGYTF	TGCGCCAGCAGTCAATCCGATCTGAGCCGATCCTTTTGCGGCTACACCTTC	TRBV23-1	TRBJ1-2	-	-
CASSLGSGYSYEQYF	TGCGCCAGCAGCTTGGGGTCGGGGTACTCCTACGAGCAGTACTTC	TRBV5-1	TRBJ2-7	-	-
CASSQVTGAGNTIYF	TGTGCCAGCAGCCAAGTTACAGGTGCTGGAAACACCATATATTTT	TRBV14	TRBJ1-3	-	-
CASSKKTGGVSNQPQHF	TGTGCCAGCAGCAAAAAGACCGGAGGGGTGAGCAATCAGCCCCAGCATTTT	TRBV21-1	TRBJ1-5	-	-
CASSLGHNNEQFF	TGTGCCAGCAGCTTGGGACATAACAATGAGCAGTTCTTC	TRBV7-2	TRBJ2-1	-	few
CASSLAADRLNQPQHF	TGTGCCAGCAGCTTAGCCGCGGACAGGCTTAATCAGCCCCAGCATTTT	TRBV7-9	TRBJ1-5	TRBD1	-
CASSPPGVYEQYF	TGTGCCAGCTCACCCCCAGGGGTATACGAGCAGTACTTC	TRBV18	TRBJ2-7	-	-
CASSEERGLDQETQYF	TGCGCCAGCAGCGAGGAACGAGGCCTCGACCAAGAGACCCAGTACTTC	TRBV5-1	TRBJ2-5	-	-
CASSQTSGSFSLGANVLTF	TGCGCCAGCAGTCAGACTAGCGGGTCTTTCTCTCTGGGGGCCAACGTCCTGACTTTC	TRBV23-1	TRBJ2-6	TRBD2	-
CASSQRQANEQFF	TGTGCCAGCAGCCAACGACAGGCCAATGAGCAGTTCTTC	TRBV7-9	TRBJ2-1	-	-
CASSEADMYGYTF	TGTGCCAGCAGTGAAGCGGACATGTATGGCTACACCTTC	TRBV6-1	TRBJ1-2	-	-
CASSVAGEGDEQYF	TGTGCCAGCAGCGTAGCCGGGGAGGGGGACGAGCAGTACTTC	TRBV9	TRBJ2-7	-	-
CASSESGNQPQHF	TGTGCCAGCAGTGAATCAGGAAATCAGCCCCAGCATTTT	TRBV6-1	TRBJ1-5	-	-
CASRQGFMNTEAFF	TGTGCCAGCAGACAGGGTTTCATGAACACTGAAGCTTTCTTT	TRBV2	TRBJ1-1	-	-
CASSRALSGDYEQYF	TGTGCCAGCAGCCGGGCCCTCTCCGGGGACTACGAGCAGTACTTC	TRBV5-5	TRBJ2-7	-	-
CSVEDVQSYEQYF	TGCAGCGTTGAAGATGTACAGTCCTACGAGCAGTACTTC	TRBV29-1	TRBJ2-7	-	few
CASSSRGIVGNSPLHF	TGTGCCAGCAGTTCGCGGGGTATAGTAGGAAATTCACCCCTCCACTTT	TRBV27	TRBJ1-6	-	once
CASSKMTSERGGDNEQFF	TGCGCCAGCAGCAAAATGACCTCAGAGCGGGGGGGAGACAATGAGCAGTTCTTC	TRBV5-1	TRBJ2-1	TRBD2	-
CASSLAPGKNTEAFF	TGTGCCAGCAGCTTAGCTCCCGGGAAGAACACTGAAGCTTTCTTT	TRBV7-2	TRBJ1-1	-	-
CASSLEAATNTEAFF	TGCGCCAGCAGCTTGGAGGCGGCCACGAACACTGAAGCTTTCTTT	TRBV5-1	TRBJ1-1	-	-
CASRPQGQETQYF	TGTGCCAGCAGACCACAGGGTCAAGAGACCCAGTACTTC	TRBV5-8	TRBJ2-5	-	-
CASSLGPRGLYTDTQYF	TGTGCCAGCAGTTTAGGCCCAAGGGGGCTTTACACAGATACGCAGTATTTT	TRBV6-2/TRBV6-3	TRBJ2-3	TRBD1	-
CASSPRQDFNEQFF	TGTGCCAGCAGCCCCCGTCAAGACTTCAATGAGCAGTTCTTC	TRBV7-9	TRBJ2-1	-	-
CASSPGGEQYF	TGTGCCAGCAGCCCGGGGGGCGAGCAGTACTTC	TRBV7-3	TRBJ2-7	TRBD2	-
CASSARDSVAKNIQYF	TGTGCCAGCAGTGCTCGGGACAGCGTAGCCAAAAACATTCAGTACTTC	TRBV6-1	TRBJ2-4	TRBD1	-
CASRDSGQGTEAFF	TGTGCCAGCAGAGATAGTGGACAGGGCACTGAAGCTTTCTTT	TRBV2	TRBJ1-1	TRBD1	-
CATSEGHNYGYTF	TGTGCCACCAGTGAAGGACATAACTATGGCTACACCTTC	TRBV24-1	TRBJ1-2	-	-
CASSAGRVGQETQYF	TGTGCCAGTAGTGCGGGGAGGGTGGGCCAAGAGACCCAGTACTTC	TRBV19	TRBJ2-5	TRBD2	once